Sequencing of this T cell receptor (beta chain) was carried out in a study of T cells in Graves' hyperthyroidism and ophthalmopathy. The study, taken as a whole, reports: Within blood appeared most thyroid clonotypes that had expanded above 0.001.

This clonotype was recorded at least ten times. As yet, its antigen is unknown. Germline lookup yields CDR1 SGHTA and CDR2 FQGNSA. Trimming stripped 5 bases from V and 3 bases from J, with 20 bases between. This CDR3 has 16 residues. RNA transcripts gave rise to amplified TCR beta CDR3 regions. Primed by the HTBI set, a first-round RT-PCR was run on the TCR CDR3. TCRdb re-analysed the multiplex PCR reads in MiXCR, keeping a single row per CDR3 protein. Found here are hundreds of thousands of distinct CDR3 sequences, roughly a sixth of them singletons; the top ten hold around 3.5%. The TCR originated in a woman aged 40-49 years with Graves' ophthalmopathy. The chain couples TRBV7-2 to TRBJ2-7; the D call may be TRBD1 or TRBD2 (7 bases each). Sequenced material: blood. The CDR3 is CASSPLNAGGGYEQYF. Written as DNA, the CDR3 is TGTGCCAGCAGCCCCCTCAATGCAGGGGGGGGCTACGAGCAGTACTTC.